The sample holds one count of the clone carrying this T cell receptor beta chain. The data originate from a study of blood T cell repertoires in COVID-19. On the study more broadly: Samples representing acute and convalescent COVID-19 were sourced from the United States, Italy and Spain. The analysed material was cDNA or gDNA that came from T cells, B-cell-depleted T cells, or PBMCs.

In the authors' workflow: Counts of nucleated cells, estimated from reference gene primer amplification, were obtained. Clones were read by immunoSEQ multiplex PCR, and TCRdb kept only the in-frame ones, dropping some. V and J calls and clone size come straight from that table; D and trimming were deduced from the DNA. Of over 120,000 clones in the sample, 78% are singletons; the top ten hold more than 1.5%. V dropped 4 bases and J dropped 8 bases, with 12 bases sitting between them. The CDR3 extends over 13 amino acids. Sequenced sample: peripheral blood. The chain carries TRBV12-3 or TRBV12-4 and TRBJ2-1; tentative D call: TRBD2 (6 bases). The source of this sequence is a woman in her sixties with acute or convalescent COVID-19. This chain's CDR3 is CASSWGLGDEQFF. The CDR3 DNA reads as TGTGCCAGCAGTTGGGGACTGGGCGATGAGCAGTTCTTC.